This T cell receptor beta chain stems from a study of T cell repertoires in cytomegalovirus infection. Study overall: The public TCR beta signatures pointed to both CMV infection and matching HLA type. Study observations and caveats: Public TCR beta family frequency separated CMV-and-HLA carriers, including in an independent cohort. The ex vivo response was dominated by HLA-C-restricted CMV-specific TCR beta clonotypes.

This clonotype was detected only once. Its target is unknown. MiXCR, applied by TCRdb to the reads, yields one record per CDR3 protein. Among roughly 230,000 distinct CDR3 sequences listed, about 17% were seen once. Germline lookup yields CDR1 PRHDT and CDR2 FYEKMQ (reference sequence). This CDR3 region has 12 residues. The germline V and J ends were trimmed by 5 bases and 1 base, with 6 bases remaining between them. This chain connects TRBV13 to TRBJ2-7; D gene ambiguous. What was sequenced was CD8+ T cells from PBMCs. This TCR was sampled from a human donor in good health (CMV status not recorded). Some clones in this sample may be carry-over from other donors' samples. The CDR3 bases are TGTGCCAGCAGCAAGGTTTCCTACGAGCAGTACTTC. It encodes CASSKVSYEQYF. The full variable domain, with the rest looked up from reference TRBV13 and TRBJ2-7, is AAGVIQSPRHLIKEKRETATLKCYPIPRHDTVYWYQQGPGQDPQFLISFYEKMQSDKGSIPDRFSAQQFSDYHSELNMSSLELGDSALYFCASSKVSYEQYFGPGTRLTVT.